These 24 T cell receptor beta chains were sequenced from one sample in a study of shared clonotypes between healthy human individuals. The protocol was immunoSEQ multiplex PCR, while the TCRdb copy is restricted to in-frame clones and leaves out a portion. Of approximately 500,000 clones in the sample, around 73% are singletons; the top ten hold 12%. The sequencing input was PBMCs. The receptors shown here come from a woman aged 35 to 49 in good health. Some clones in this sample may be carry-over from other donors' samples.

The chain links TRBV4-1 to TRBJ1-3; 8 bases align to TRBD1. Germline V CDR1 and CDR2: MGHRA, YSYEKL. V dropped 3 bases and J dropped 4; count of bases not matched to a gene: 14. The CDR3 extends over 18 amino acids. The CDR3 loop reads CASSQGLLQGASGNTIYF. CDR3 in DNA: TGCGCCAGCAGCCAGGGCCTCTTGCAGGGGGCATCAGGAAACACCATATATTTT.

The chain carries TRBV4-1 and TRBJ1-2, with 9 positions matching TRBD1. Germline CDR1 MGHRA, CDR2 YSYEKL. The length of the CDR3 is 17 residues. The V gene end was trimmed by 1 base and the J gene end by 3 bases; junction bases not matched to a gene: 9. The CDR3 DNA is TGCGCCAGCAGCCAAGGGACTCGACAGGGGGTGGACTATGGCTACACCTTC. This encodes CASSQGTRQGVDYGYTF.

The rearrangement links TRBV5-1 to TRBJ2-6, with D possibly TRBD2 on 6 matching bases. Germline loops: CDR1 SGHRS, CDR2 YFSETQ. This CDR3 is built from 16 residues. Trimming removed 4 bases from V and 3 bases from J, with 14 bases in between. The CDR3 DNA reads TGCGCCAGCAGCCGTACTAGCTTGGGTGGGGCCAACGTCCTGACTTTC. Its translation: CASSRTSLGGANVLTF.

This clone was counted at least ten times. The chain employs TRBV5-4 and TRBJ2-3; possibly TRBD1 or TRBD2 for D (5 bases each). There are 16 residues in the CDR3. In germline, CDR1 is SGHNT, CDR2 YYREEE (reference sequence). The germline V and J ends were trimmed by 5 bases and 4 bases, with 20 bases remaining between them. The CDR3 sequence is CASRSGPPGRADTQYF. The CDR3 coding sequence is TGTGCCAGCAGGTCGGGACCCCCGGGGCGTGCAGATACGCAGTATTTT.

The chain has TRBV11-2 and TRBJ2-7; D is undetermined. CDR1 is SGHAT, CDR2 FQNNGV, per germline. CDR3 length equals 13 residues. The ends were cut back, 1 base at V and 4 bases at J, with 8 bases in the middle. CDR3 region: CASSLGNEYEQYF. The CDR3 DNA reads TGTGCCAGCAGCTTAGGGAACGAATACGAGCAGTACTTC.

The chain combines TRBV18 with TRBJ1-5, with TRBD1 as a possible D gene (5 bases). Germline V gives CDR1 KGHSH, CDR2 LQKENI. Trimming stripped 2 bases from V and 4 bases from J, with 15 bases between. The length of the CDR3 is 16 residues. The CDR3 DNA follows: TGTGCCAGCTCACCAGCGGGGGGAACGGGGAATCAGCCCCAGCATTTT. It translates to CASSPAGGTGNQPQHF.

This clone was seen ten or more times. The chain recombines TRBV19 with TRBJ1-4; D may be TRBD1 (6 bases). This CDR3 has 16 residues. The germline CDR1 and CDR2 sequences are LNHDA and SQIVND (reference sequence). The V end lost 3 bases, the J end lost 8 bases, and 19 bases lay between the germline ends. This CDR3 is CASSIGRQGTGEKLFF. CDR3 in DNA: TGTGCCAGTAGTATCGGACGCCAGGGGACGGGAGAAAAACTGTTTTTT.

This clone was seen a handful of times. This sequence joins TRBV2 and TRBJ1-5; 10 positions agree with TRBD1. V shed 7 bases, J shed 2 bases, and the junction held 8 bases outside the gene matches. Germline V gene sequence: CDR1 SNHLY, CDR2 FYNNEI. This CDR3 comprises 16 residues. CDR3 sequence (DNA): TGTGCCAGCAACCGAGGACAGGGGGTTGGCAATCAGCCCCAGCATTTT. Translated: CASNRGQGVGNQPQHF.

The chain is built from TRBV27 and TRBJ2-7; 11 bases agree with TRBD2. Per germline, CDR1 MNHEY and CDR2 SMNVEV (reference sequence). The CDR3 runs to 14 residues. V was pared by 5 bases and J by 4 bases, with 4 bases of the junction left unmatched. CDR3 residues: CASSVAGGPYEQYF. The CDR3, as DNA: TGTGCCAGCAGTGTAGCGGGAGGGCCGTACGAGCAGTACTTC.

On this clone itself: This sequence is one base from a far larger clone and is likely a read error. Other DNA sequences in the same sample also yield this CDR3. The chain is built from TRBV5-4 and TRBJ1-4; D may be TRBD1 (5 bases). Germline V gives CDR1 SGHNT, CDR2 YYREEE (reference sequence). The CDR3 loop spans 13 amino acids. Trimming stripped 5 bases from V and 5 bases from J, with 10 bases between. The CDR3 sequence: CASRGGENEKLFF. The CDR3 DNA reads as TGTGCCAGCAGGGGGGGGGAGAATGAAAAACTGTTTTTT.

This chain joins TRBV11-3 and TRBJ2-2; 7 nucleotides line up with TRBD1. With 4 bases clipped from V and 5 bases from J, the junction kept 4 bases outside the gene matches. Germline V gene lookup returns CDR1 SGHNT and CDR2 YENEEA. The CDR3 sequence is 14 residues long. The CDR3 coding sequence is TGTGCCAGCAGCTCGGGACAGAGAACCGGGGAGCTGTTTTTT. It yields the protein CASSSGQRTGELFF.

V is TRBV19 and J is TRBJ2-1; no reliable D call. V was trimmed by 0 bases and J by 8 bases, leaving 8 bases between them. The CDR3 runs to 13 residues. The germline V gene has CDR1 LNHDA and CDR2 SQIVND (reference sequence). The CDR3 DNA sequence: TGTGCCAGTAGTATAGACAGGTCCGATGAGCAGTTCTTC. Amino acid sequence: CASSIDRSDEQFF.

For the CDR3, the DNA is TGTGCCAGCAGCTCCCGAGGACCCTACGAGCAGTACTTC. Encoded protein: CASSSRGPYEQYF. The chain recombines TRBV7-3 with TRBJ2-7; D remains unclear. The CDR3 sequence is 13 residues long. Germline CDR1 SGHTA, CDR2 FQGTGA. V shed 4 bases and J shed 2 bases, with 9 bases lying between them.

V and J are TRBV30 and TRBJ1-6; D is perhaps TRBD1 (6 bases). CDR3 size: 15 residues. Germline CDR1 is GTSNPN and CDR2 is SVGIG (reference sequence). V lost 4 bases and J lost 8, with 18 bases in between. CDR3: CAWTHKGGNHSPLHF. The CDR3 nucleotides read TGTGCCTGGACCCACAAAGGGGGGAATCATTCACCCCTCCACTTT. The variable domain in full, completed from reference TRBV30 and TRBJ1-6, reads SQTIHQWPATLVQPVGSPLSLECTVEGTSNPNLYWYRQAAGRGLQLLFYSVGIGQISSEVPQNLSASRPQDRQFILSSKKLLLSDSGFYLCAWTHKGGNHSPLHFGNGTRLTVT.

The chain couples TRBV29-1 to TRBJ2-5, with 10 bases aligning to TRBD1. J gave up 5 bases and V 6 bases, and 12 bases lay outside the gene matches. Germline CDR1 is SQVTM and CDR2 is ANQGSEA. The CDR3 extends over 15 amino acids. The CDR3 loop is CSVRRDRGGAETQYF. DNA of the CDR3: TGCAGCGTCCGCAGGGACAGGGGAGGGGCGGAGACCCAGTACTTC. Full variable domain (missing parts from reference TRBV29-1 and TRBJ2-5): SAVISQKPSRDICQRGTSLTIQCQVDSQVTMMFWYRQQPGQSLTLIATANQGSEATYESGFVIDKFPISRPNLTFSTLTVSNMSPEDSSIYLCSVRRDRGGAETQYFGPGTRLLVL.

V is TRBV30 and J is TRBJ1-5; tentatively, D is TRBD1 (6 bases). Trimming removed 2 bases at V and 8 bases at J, with 13 bases between. The germline V gene has CDR1 GTSNPN and CDR2 SVGIG (reference sequence). The CDR3 runs 13 residues. CDR3 loop: CAWSPQGREPQHF. The CDR3 DNA follows: TGTGCCTGGAGTCCCCAGGGGAGGGAGCCCCAGCATTTT. Complete variable domain (other parts from reference TRBV30 and TRBJ1-5): SQTIHQWPATLVQPVGSPLSLECTVEGTSNPNLYWYRQAAGRGLQLLFYSVGIGQISSEVPQNLSASRPQDRQFILSSKKLLLSDSGFYLCAWSPQGREPQHFGDGTRLSIL.

The gene calls are TRBV19 and TRBJ2-3; TRBD2 might be the D (5 bases). The ends were cut back, 5 bases at V and 4 bases at J, with 7 bases in the middle. CDR1 is LNHDA and CDR2 is SQIVND in the germline V gene (reference sequence). The CDR3 length is 12 residues. This CDR3 is CASSSLADTQYF. The DNA for the CDR3 is TGTGCCAGTAGTTCACTAGCAGATACGCAGTATTTT.

This sequence joins TRBV11-2 and TRBJ2-2; TRBD1 aligns across 8 bases. This CDR3 is 17 amino acids long. Looked up from germline, CDR1 is SGHAT and CDR2 is FQNNGV. With 4 bases clipped from V and 1 base from J, the junction kept 8 bases outside the gene matches. CDR3 residues: CASSSEPGQENTGELFF. The CDR3 DNA sequence: TGTGCCAGCAGCTCCGAACCGGGACAGGAGAACACCGGGGAGCTGTTTTTT. Filled out from reference TRBV11-2 and TRBJ2-2, the complete variable domain reads EAGVAQSPRYKIIEKRQSVAFWCNPISGHATLYWYQQILGQGPKLLIQFQNNGVVDDSQLPKDRFSAERLKGVDSTLKIQPAKLEDSAVYLCASSSEPGQENTGELFFGEGSRLTVL.

The rearrangement joins TRBV6-6 to TRBJ2-7; TRBD2 aligns across 7 bases. The CDR3 contains 14 residues. Trimming took 2 bases from V and 3 from J; bases not matched to a gene: 4. Germline V lookup: CDR1 MNHNY, CDR2 SVGAGI (reference sequence). CDR3 nucleotide sequence: TGTGCCAGCAGTTACAGGCTAGCGGACTACGAGCAGTACTTC. It codes for CASSYRLADYEQYF.

The chain joins TRBV19 to TRBJ2-7, with D tentatively TRBD1 (6 bases). The CDR3 covers 14 residues. Trimming shortened V by 4 bases and J by 2 bases, and 12 bases separated the two germline ends. Germline CDR1 is LNHDA and CDR2 is SQIVND (reference sequence). CDR3 loop: CASSTRGGPYEQYF. CDR3 DNA: TGTGCCAGTAGTACCCGAGGGGGTCCCTACGAGCAGTACTTC.

This clone turned up a few times. The genes are TRBV28 and TRBJ1-1; the D gene is possibly TRBD1 (6 bases). CDR1 is MDHEN and CDR2 is SYDVKM in the germline V gene. Trimming shortened V by 6 bases and J by 1 base, and 12 bases separated the two germline ends. The CDR3 is 14 amino acids. For the CDR3, the DNA is TGTGCCAGCAGCTCTCAGGGGAAGAACACTGAAGCTTTCTTT. Protein sequence: CASSSQGKNTEAFF.

The chain has TRBV15 and TRBJ2-5, with a tentative D call TRBD1 (5 bases). CDR3 length: 15 residues. Germline loops: CDR1 LNHNV, CDR2 YYDKDF (reference sequence). With 0 bases removed from V and 0 bases from J, the gap between germline ends came to 8 bases. The CDR3 sequence is CATSRDAGHQETQYF. CDR3 bases: TGTGCCACCAGCAGAGATGCAGGGCACCAAGAGACCCAGTACTTC.

This clone was seen just once. The rearrangement uses TRBV7-2 and TRBJ2-1; D is undetermined. V was shortened by 5 bases and J by 5 bases, with 16 bases between the two germline ends. The length of the CDR3 is 15 residues. Germline loops: CDR1 SGHTA, CDR2 FQGNSA. The CDR3 sequence is CASSPLEQGNNEQFF. The CDR3 DNA sequence: TGTGCCAGCAGCCCCCTGGAGCAAGGAAACAATGAGCAGTTCTTC. The complete variable domain, with remaining parts taken from reference TRBV7-2 and TRBJ2-1, reads GAGVSQSPSNKVTEKGKDVELRCDPISGHTALYWYRQSLGQGLEFLIYFQGNSAPDKSGLPSDRFSAERTGGSVSTLTIQRTQQEDSAVYLCASSPLEQGNNEQFFGPGTRLTVL.

The chain employs TRBV7-9 and TRBJ2-1, with TRBD1 as a possible D gene (6 bases). The CDR3 length is 14 residues. Germline CDR1 and CDR2: SEHNR and FQNEAQ (reference sequence). The germline V and J ends were trimmed by 2 bases and 5 bases, with 10 bases remaining between them. The CDR3 nucleotides read TGTGCCAGCAGCTTAATACAGGGCAACAATGAGCAGTTCTTC. Protein: CASSLIQGNNEQFF.